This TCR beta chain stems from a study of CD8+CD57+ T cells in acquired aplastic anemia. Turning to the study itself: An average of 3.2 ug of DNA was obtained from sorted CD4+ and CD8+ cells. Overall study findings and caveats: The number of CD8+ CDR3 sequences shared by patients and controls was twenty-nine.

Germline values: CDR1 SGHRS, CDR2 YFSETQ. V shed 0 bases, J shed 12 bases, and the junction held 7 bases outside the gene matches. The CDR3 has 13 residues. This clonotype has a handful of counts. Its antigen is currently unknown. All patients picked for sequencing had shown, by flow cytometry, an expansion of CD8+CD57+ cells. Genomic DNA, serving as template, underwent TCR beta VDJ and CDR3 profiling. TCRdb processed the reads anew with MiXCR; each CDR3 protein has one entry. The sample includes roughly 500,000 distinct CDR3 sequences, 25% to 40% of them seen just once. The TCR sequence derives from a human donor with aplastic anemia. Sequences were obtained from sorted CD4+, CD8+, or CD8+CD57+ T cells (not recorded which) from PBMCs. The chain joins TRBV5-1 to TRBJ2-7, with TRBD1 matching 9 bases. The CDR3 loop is CASSLEFPGQGYF. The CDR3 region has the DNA TGCGCCAGCAGCTTGGAATTCCCGGGACAGGGGTACTTC.